This TCR beta chain was sequenced for a study of T cell repertoires in cytomegalovirus infection. For the study at large: Public TCR beta signatures marked donors with CMV infection and the matching HLA.

TCRdb analysed the reads with MiXCR anew, one entry per CDR3 protein. The data contain 250,000 to 300,000 distinct CDR3 sequences, 20% to 30% of them singletons. Germline V gene sequence: CDR1 SGHTA, CDR2 FQGNSA. Trimming left V 0 bases short and J 7 bases short, with 12 bases between. This CDR3 comprises 15 residues. This clonotype was counted ten times or more. Its target is unknown. Study-wide results and limits: The cumulative frequency of public TCR beta families identified carriers of CMV plus the relevant HLA. Dominating the ex vivo response were HLA-C-restricted CMV-specific TCR beta clonotypes.

V gene TRBV7-2 combines with J gene TRBJ1-4; D gene unclear. Sequencing was done on a sample of PBMCs. This sequence was found in a human donor in good health (CMV status not recorded). Some clones in this sample may be carry-over from other donors' samples. CDR3 sequence: CASSLASVGIEKLFF. The CDR3 DNA is TGTGCCAGCAGCTTAGCGAGCGTCGGTATTGAAAAACTGTTTTTT.